This TCR beta chain stems from a study of T-cell memory formation after mild COVID-19. General study findings and limits: For contracting clones, CD4+ ones sat mainly in CM and EM, CD8+ in EMRA. Clones contracting across day 15 to 85 had a balanced CD4/CD8 profile; later expanding clones leaned CD4+. Cross-reactive memory appears to have joined, as suggested by some responding clones showing up in pre-infection memory.

It was 5'RACE with constant-segment primers that produced the TCR alpha and TCR beta cDNA libraries, which carried sample barcodes and UMIs. In TCRdb, the 5' RACE reads were re-called with MiXCR into one record per CDR3 protein. The sample has roughly 370,000 distinct CDR3 sequences, approximately 15% seen once; the top ten hold 20% to 25%. CDR1 and CDR2 (germline): LNHNV, YYDKDF (reference sequence). Trimming cost V 0 bases and J 0 bases, with 8 bases left between them. The CDR3 length is 15 residues. Regarding this clonotype: What it binds is unknown.

The rearrangement joins TRBV15 to TRBJ1-1; perhaps TRBD1 as D (5 bases). The source material was PBMCs or a T cell subset sorted from them (not recorded which). This TCR came from a man aged 18 to 29 who had mild COVID-19 (a few samples of this study predate the infection). Cell type and time point are not known. CDR3 sequence: CATSRDGGMNTEAFF. DNA for the CDR3: TGTGCCACCAGCAGAGATGGGGGTATGAACACTGAAGCTTTCTTT.